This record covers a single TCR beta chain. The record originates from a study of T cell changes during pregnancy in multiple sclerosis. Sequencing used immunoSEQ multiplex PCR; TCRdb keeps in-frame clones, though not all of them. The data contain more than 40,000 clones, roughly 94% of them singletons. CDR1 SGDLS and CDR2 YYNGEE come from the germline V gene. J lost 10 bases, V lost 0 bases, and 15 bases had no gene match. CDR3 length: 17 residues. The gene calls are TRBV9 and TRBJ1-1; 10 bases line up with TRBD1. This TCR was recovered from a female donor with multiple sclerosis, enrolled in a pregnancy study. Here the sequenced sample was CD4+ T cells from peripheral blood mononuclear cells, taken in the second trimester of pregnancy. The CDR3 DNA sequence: TGTGCCAGCAGCGTAGTCTTAGTGGGACAGGGGACCGAAGGAGCTTTCTTT. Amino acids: CASSVVLVGQGTEGAFF.